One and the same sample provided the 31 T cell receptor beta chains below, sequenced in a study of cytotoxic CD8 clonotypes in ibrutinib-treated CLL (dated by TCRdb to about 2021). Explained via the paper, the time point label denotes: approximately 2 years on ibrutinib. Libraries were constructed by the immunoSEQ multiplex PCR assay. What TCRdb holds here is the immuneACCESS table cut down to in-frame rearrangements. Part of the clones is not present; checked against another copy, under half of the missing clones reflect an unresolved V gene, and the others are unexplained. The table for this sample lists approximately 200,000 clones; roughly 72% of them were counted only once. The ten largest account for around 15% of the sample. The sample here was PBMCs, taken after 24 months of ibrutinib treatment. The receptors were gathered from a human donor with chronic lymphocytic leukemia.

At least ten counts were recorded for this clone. The CDR3 nucleotides are TGTGCCAGCAGCCAAGAGGAGGGCGGGAGAGGGGCGGATACGCAGTATTTT. Residues: CASSQEEGGRGADTQYF. V usage is TRBV14 and J usage is TRBJ2-3; 7 bases line up with TRBD2. Germline-derived CDR1 and CDR2 are SGHDN and FVKESK. The CDR3 is made up of 17 amino acids. Trimming cost V 0 bases and J 6 bases; bases outside gene matches: 12.

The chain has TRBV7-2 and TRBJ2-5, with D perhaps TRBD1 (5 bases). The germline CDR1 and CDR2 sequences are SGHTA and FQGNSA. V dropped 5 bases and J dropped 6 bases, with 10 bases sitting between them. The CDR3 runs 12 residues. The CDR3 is CASSDSLQTQYF. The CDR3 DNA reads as TGTGCCAGCAGCGACAGTTTGCAGACCCAGTACTTC.

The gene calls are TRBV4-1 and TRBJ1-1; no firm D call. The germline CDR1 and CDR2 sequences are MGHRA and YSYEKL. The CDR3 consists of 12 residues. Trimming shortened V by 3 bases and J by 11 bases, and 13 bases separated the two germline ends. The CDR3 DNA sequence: TGCGCCAGCAGCCACGCGGGAGTGAGTGCTTTCTTT. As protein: CASSHAGVSAFF.

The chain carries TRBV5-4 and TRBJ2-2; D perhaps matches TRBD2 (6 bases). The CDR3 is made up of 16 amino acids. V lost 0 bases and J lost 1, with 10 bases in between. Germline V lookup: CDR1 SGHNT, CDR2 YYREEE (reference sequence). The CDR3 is CASSLGSGVNTGELFF. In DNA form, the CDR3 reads TGTGCCAGCAGCTTGGGTTCGGGAGTGAACACCGGGGAGCTGTTTTTT.

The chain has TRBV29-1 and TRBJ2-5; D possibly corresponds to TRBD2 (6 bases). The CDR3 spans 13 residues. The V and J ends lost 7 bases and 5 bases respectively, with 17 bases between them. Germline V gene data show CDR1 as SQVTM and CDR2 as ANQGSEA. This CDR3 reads CSAGAGGGETQYF. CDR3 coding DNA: TGCAGCGCCGGAGCTGGAGGAGGGGAGACCCAGTACTTC.

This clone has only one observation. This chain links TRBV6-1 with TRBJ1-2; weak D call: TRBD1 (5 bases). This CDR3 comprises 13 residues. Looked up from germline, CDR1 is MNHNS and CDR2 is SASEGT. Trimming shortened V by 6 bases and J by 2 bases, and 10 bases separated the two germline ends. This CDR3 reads CASRGDINYGYTF. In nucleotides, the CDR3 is TGTGCCAGCAGGGGGGATATAAACTATGGCTACACCTTC.

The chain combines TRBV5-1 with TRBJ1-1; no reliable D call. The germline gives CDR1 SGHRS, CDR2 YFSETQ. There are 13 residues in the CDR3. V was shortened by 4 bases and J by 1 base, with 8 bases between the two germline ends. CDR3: CASSLKRNTEAFF. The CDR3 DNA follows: TGCGCCAGCAGCCTGAAACGGAACACTGAAGCTTTCTTT.

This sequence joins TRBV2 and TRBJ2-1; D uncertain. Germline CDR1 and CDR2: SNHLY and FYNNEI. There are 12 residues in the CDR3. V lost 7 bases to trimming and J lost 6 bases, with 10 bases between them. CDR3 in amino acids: CASIGRFNEQFF. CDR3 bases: TGTGCCAGCATTGGGCGGTTCAATGAGCAGTTCTTC. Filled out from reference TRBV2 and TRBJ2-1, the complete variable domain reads EPEVTQTPSHQVTQMGQEVILRCVPISNHLYFYWYRQILGQKVEFLVSFYNNEISEKSEIFDDQFSVERPDGSNFTLKIRSTKLEDSAMYFCASIGRFNEQFFGPGTRLTVL.

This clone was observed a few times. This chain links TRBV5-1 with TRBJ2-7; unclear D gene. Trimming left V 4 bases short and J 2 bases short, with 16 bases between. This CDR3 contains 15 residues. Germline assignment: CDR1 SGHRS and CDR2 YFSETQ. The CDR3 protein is CASSRRSGDTYEQYF. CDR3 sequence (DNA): TGCGCCAGCAGCCGTAGGTCCGGAGATACCTACGAGCAGTACTTC.

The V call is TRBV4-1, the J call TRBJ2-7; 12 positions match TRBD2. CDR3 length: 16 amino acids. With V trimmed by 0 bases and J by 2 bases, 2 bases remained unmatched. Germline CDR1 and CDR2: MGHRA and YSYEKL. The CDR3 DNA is TGCGCCAGCAGCCAAGAAGCTAGCGGGAGGGCCTACGAGCAGTACTTC. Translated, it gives CASSQEASGRAYEQYF.

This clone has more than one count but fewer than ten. The CDR3 DNA sequence: TGTGCCAGTAGTGTCCAGCGACTCGCAGATACGCAGTATTTT. Protein product: CASSVQRLADTQYF. The V and J genes are TRBV19 and TRBJ2-3; D not certain. Trimming shortened V by 5 bases and J by 4 bases, and 13 bases separated the two germline ends. Germline assignment: CDR1 LNHDA and CDR2 SQIVND (reference sequence). The CDR3 loop spans 14 amino acids.

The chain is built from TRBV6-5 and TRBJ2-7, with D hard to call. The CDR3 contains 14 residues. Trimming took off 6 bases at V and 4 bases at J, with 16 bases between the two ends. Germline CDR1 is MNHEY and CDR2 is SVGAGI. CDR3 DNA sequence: TGTGCCAGCAGCCCCGACCGAAAGCAGTACGAGCAGTACTTC. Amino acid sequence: CASSPDRKQYEQYF.

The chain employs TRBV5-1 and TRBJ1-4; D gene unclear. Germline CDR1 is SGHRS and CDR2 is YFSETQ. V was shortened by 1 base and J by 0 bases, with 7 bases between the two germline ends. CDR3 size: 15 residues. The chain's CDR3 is CASSLYGATNEKLFF. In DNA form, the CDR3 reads TGCGCCAGCAGCTTGTACGGCGCAACTAATGAAAAACTGTTTTTT. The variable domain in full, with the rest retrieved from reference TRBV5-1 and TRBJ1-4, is KAGVTQTPRYLIKTRGQQVTLSCSPISGHRSVSWYQQTPGQGLQFLFEYFSETQRNKGNFPGRFSGRQFSNSRSEMNVSTLELGDSALYLCASSLYGATNEKLFFGSGTQLSVL.

The CDR3 region is CASSQARAGGGHEQFF. CDR3 in DNA: TGTGCCAGCAGCCAAGCTCGAGCGGGAGGAGGGCATGAGCAGTTCTTC. The chain links TRBV4-2 to TRBJ2-1; TRBD2 matches 9 bases. The germline V gene has CDR1 LGHNA and CDR2 YNFKEQ. Losses at the gene ends were 1 base for V and 8 bases for J; bases not matched to a gene: 9. The CDR3 is made up of 16 amino acids.

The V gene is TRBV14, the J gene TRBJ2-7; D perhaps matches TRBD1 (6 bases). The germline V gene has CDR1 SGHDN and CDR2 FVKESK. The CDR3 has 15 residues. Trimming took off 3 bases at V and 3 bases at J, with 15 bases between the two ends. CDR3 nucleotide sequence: TGTGCCAGCAGCCAGAGGGGAACAGGGAACTACGAGCAGTACTTC. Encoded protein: CASSQRGTGNYEQYF.

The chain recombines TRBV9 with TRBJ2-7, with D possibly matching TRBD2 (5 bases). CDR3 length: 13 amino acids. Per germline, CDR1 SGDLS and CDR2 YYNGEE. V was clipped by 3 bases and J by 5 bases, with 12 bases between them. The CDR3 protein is CASSDSGFHEQYF. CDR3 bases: TGTGCCAGCAGCGATTCGGGGTTCCACGAGCAGTACTTC.

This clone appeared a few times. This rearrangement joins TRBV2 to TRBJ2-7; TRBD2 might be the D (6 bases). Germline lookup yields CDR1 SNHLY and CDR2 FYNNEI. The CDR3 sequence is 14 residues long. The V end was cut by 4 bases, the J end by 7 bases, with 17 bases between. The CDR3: CASSGGEWEHEQYF. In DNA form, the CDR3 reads TGTGCCAGCAGTGGCGGGGAATGGGAGCATGAGCAGTACTTC.

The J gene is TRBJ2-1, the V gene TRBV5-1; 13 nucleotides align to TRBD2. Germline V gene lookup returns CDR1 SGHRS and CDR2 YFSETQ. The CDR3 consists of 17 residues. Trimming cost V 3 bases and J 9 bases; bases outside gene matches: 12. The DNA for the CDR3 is TGCGCCAGCAGCTCCAGTACTAGCGGGAGGGCCCCGCTTGAGCAGTTCTTC. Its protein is CASSSSTSGRAPLEQFF. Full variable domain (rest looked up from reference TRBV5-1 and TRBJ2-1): KAGVTQTPRYLIKTRGQQVTLSCSPISGHRSVSWYQQTPGQGLQFLFEYFSETQRNKGNFPGRFSGRQFSNSRSEMNVSTLELGDSALYLCASSSSTSGRAPLEQFFGPGTRLTVL.

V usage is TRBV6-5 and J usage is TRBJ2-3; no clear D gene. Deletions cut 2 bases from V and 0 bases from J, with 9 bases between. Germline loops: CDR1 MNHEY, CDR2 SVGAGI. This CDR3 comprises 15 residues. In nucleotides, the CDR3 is TGTGCCAGCAGTTACAAATACGGGAGCACAGATACGCAGTATTTT. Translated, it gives CASSYKYGSTDTQYF.

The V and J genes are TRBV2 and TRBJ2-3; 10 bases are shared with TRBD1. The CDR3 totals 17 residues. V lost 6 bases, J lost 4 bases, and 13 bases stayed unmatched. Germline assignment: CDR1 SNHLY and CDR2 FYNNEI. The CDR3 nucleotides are TGTGCCAGCAGCGACCCCCCGGACAGGGGGTGGTCAGATACGCAGTATTTT. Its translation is CASSDPPDRGWSDTQYF. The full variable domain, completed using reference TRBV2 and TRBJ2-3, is EPEVTQTPSHQVTQMGQEVILRCVPISNHLYFYWYRQILGQKVEFLVSFYNNEISEKSEIFDDQFSVERPDGSNFTLKIRSTKLEDSAMYFCASSDPPDRGWSDTQYFGPGTRLTVL.

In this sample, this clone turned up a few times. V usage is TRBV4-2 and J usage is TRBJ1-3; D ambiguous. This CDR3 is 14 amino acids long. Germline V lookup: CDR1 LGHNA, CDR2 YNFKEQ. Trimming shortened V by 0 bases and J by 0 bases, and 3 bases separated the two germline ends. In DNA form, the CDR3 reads TGTGCCAGCAGCCAAGACTCCTCTGGAAACACCATATATTTT. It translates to CASSQDSSGNTIYF.

CDR3 residues: CASSYSQGRPLEQYF. DNA for the CDR3: TGTGCCAGCAGTTACTCACAGGGTCGTCCGCTCGAGCAGTACTTC. V and J are TRBV6-6 and TRBJ2-7, with D possibly matching TRBD1 (6 bases). The germline V gene encodes CDR1 MNHNY and CDR2 SVGAGI (reference sequence). This CDR3 is 15 amino acids long. Trimming pared 0 bases from V and 6 bases from J, leaving 15 bases between.

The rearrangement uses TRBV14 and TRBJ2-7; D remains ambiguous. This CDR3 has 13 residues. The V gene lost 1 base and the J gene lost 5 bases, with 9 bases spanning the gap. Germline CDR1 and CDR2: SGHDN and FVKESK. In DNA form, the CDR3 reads TGTGCCAGCAGCCAAGGGGATTTGCACGAGCAGTACTTC. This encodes CASSQGDLHEQYF.

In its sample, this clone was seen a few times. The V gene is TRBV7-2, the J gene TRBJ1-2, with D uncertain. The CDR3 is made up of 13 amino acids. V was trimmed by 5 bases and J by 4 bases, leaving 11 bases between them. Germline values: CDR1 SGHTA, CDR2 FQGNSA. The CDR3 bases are TGTGCCAGCAGCCTACAAACCCTCTATGGCTACACCTTC. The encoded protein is CASSLQTLYGYTF.

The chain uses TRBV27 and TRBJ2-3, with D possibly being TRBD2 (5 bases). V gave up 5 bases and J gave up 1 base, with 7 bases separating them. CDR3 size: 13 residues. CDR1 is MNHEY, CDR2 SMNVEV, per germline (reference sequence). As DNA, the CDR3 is TGTGCCAGCAGTCAAGCGGGCACAGATACGCAGTATTTT. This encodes CASSQAGTDTQYF.

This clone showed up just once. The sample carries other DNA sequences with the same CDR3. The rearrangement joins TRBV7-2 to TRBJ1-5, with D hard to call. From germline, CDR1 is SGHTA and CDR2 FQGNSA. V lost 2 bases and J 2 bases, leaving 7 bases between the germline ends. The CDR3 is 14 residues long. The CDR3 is CASSLRGGNQPQHF. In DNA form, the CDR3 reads TGTGCCAGCAGCTTACGGGGAGGCAATCAGCCCCAGCATTTT. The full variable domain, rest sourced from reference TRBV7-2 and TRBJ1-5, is GAGVSQSPSNKVTEKGKDVELRCDPISGHTALYWYRQSLGQGLEFLIYFQGNSAPDKSGLPSDRFSAERTGGSVSTLTIQRTQQEDSAVYLCASSLRGGNQPQHFGDGTRLSIL.

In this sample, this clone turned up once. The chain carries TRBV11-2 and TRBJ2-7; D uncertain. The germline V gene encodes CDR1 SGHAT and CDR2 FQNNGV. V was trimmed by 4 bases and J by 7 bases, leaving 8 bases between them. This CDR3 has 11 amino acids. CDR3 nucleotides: TGTGCCAGCAGCTACGTTTTGGAGCAGTACTTC. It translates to CASSYVLEQYF.

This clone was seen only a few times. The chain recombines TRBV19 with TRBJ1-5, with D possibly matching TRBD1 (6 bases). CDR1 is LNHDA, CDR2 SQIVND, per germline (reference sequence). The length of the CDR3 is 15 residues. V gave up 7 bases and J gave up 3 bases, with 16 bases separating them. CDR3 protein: CASIGSRGINQPQHF. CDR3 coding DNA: TGTGCCAGTATTGGGAGTAGGGGGATCAATCAGCCCCAGCATTTT.

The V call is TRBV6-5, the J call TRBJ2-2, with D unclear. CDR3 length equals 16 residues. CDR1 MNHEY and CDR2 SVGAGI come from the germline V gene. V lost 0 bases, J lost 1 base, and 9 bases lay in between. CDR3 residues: CASSYSYYENTGELFF. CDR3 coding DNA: TGTGCCAGCAGTTACTCGTACTACGAGAACACCGGGGAGCTGTTTTTT.

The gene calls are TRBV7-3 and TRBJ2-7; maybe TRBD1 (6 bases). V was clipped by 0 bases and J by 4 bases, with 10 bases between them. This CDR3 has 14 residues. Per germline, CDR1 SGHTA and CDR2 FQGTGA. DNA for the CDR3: TGTGCCAGCAGCTTAACGAGGGGGAGTTACGAGCAGTACTTC. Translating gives CASSLTRGSYEQYF.

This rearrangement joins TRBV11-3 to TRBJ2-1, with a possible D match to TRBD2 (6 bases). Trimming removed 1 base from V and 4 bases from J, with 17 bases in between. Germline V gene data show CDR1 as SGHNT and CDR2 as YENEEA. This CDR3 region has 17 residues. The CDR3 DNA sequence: TGTGCCAGCAGCTTAGGTATAAAGCGGGCGTCATACAATGAGCAGTTCTTC. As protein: CASSLGIKRASYNEQFF.